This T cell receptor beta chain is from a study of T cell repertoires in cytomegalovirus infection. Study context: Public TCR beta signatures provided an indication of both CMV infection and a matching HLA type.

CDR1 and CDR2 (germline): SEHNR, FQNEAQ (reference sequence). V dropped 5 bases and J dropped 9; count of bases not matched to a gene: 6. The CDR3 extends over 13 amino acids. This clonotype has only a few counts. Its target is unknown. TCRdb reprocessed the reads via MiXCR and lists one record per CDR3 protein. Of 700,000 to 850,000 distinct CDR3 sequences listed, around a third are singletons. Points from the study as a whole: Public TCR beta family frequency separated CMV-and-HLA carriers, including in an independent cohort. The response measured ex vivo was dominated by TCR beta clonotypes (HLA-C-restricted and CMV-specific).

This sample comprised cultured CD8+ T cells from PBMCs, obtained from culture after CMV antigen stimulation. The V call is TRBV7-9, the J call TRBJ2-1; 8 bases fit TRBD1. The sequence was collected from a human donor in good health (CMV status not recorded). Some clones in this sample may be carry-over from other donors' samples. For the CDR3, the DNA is TGTGCCAGCAGCCCGACAGGGGCCCTTGAGCAGTTCTTC. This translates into CASSPTGALEQFF. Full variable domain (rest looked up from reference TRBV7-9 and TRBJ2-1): DTGVSQNPRHKITKRGQNVTFRCDPISEHNRLYWYRQTLGQGPEFLTYFQNEAQLEKSRLLSDRFSAERPKGSFSTLEIQRTEQGDSAMYLCASSPTGALEQFFGPGTRLTVL.